This is a list of T cell receptor beta chains from one sample in a study of blood T cell repertoires in COVID-19. The table came from immunoSEQ multiplex PCR; TCRdb's copy has only in-frame clones and leaves some out. The sample records 250,000 to 300,000 clones, around nine tenths being singletons. Sample: PBMCs or T cells enriched from blood (not recorded which). Source of these receptors: a woman aged 50 to 60 who had been exposed to COVID-19. Each CDR3 is given with its conserved first and last residue. D genes are given only for firm matches. Clone size appears in some rows only: once, few, many, or a class for an expanded clone.

j_call clone_size d_call v_call cdr3_nt cdr3_aa
TRBJ1-5 NA TRBD1 TRBV28 TGTGCCAGCAGTTTATCCGGACAGGGGATAGGCAATCAGCCCCAGCATTTT CASSLSGQGIGNQPQHF
TRBJ1-6 NA TRBD1 TRBV14 TGTGCCAGCAGCCCGCTCAGGACAGGGAGTAATTCACCCCTCCACTTT CASSPLRTGSNSPLHF
TRBJ2-2 NA NA TRBV4-2 TGTGCCAGCAGCCCCAATAGTAGGGAGCTGTTTTTT CASSPNSRELFF
TRBJ1-4 NA TRBD1 TRBV4-1 TGCGCCAGCAGCCCAGGGACAGCTAAGACAACTAATGAAAAACTGTTTTTT CASSPGTAKTTNEKLFF
TRBJ2-2 NA TRBD1 TRBV4-1 TGCGCCAGCAGCCCGACAGGGGGCACCGGGGAGCTGTTTTTT CASSPTGGTGELFF
TRBJ2-7 few NA TRBV2 TGTGCCAGCAGTGCGGGCTACGAGCAGTACTTC CASSAGYEQYF
TRBJ2-3 NA TRBD2 TRBV3-1/TRBV3-2 TGTGCCAGCAGCCAACCCACTAGCGGTTTCTCCCGCACAGATACGCAGTATTTT CASSQPTSGFSRTDTQYF
TRBJ1-1 NA TRBD1 TRBV10-2 TGCGCCAGCAGAAGAGGGGGCGAGGTGACCACTGAAGCTTTCTTT CASRRGGEVTTEAFF
TRBJ1-3 NA TRBD1 TRBV28 TGTGCCAGCAGTTTCAACAGGGGATTCTCTGGAAACACCATATATTTT CASSFNRGFSGNTIYF
TRBJ2-2 NA NA TRBV4-1 TGCGCCAGCAGCCAAGAAGGGGGTTTTGCCGGGGAGCTGTTTTTT CASSQEGGFAGELFF
TRBJ1-3 once NA TRBV6-5 TGTGCCAGCAGTACAGGATATGGAAACACCATATATTTT CASSTGYGNTIYF
TRBJ2-7 NA TRBD2 TRBV11-2 TGTGCCAGCAGCTTAGTATACCTAGCGGGGGATAGGGAGCAGTACTTC CASSLVYLAGDREQYF
TRBJ2-1 NA NA TRBV12-3/TRBV12-4 TGTGCCAGCAGGCCCTCAGGGAATGAGCAGTTCTTC CASRPSGNEQFF
TRBJ2-2 NA TRBD1 TRBV5-1 TGCGCCAGCAGCTTGCCTCCGGGACAGGGGGCAGCCGGGGAGCTGTTTTTT CASSLPPGQGAAGELFF
TRBJ1-1 NA NA TRBV7-9 TGTGCCAGCAGAACGATTATGGGCCAGAACACTGAAGCTTTCTTT CASRTIMGQNTEAFF
TRBJ2-7 NA NA TRBV19 TGTGCCAGTAGCCCACAGGGATCCGGGGACGAGCAGTACTTC CASSPQGSGDEQYF
TRBJ2-1 NA NA TRBV10-1 TGCGCCAGCAGTGAGAGTCCACGGGTGGAGCAGTTCTTC CASSESPRVEQFF
TRBJ1-6 NA TRBD1 TRBV14 TGTGCCAGCAGCCTGATCCGGGACAGGGGGAATTCACCCCTCCACTTT CASSLIRDRGNSPLHF